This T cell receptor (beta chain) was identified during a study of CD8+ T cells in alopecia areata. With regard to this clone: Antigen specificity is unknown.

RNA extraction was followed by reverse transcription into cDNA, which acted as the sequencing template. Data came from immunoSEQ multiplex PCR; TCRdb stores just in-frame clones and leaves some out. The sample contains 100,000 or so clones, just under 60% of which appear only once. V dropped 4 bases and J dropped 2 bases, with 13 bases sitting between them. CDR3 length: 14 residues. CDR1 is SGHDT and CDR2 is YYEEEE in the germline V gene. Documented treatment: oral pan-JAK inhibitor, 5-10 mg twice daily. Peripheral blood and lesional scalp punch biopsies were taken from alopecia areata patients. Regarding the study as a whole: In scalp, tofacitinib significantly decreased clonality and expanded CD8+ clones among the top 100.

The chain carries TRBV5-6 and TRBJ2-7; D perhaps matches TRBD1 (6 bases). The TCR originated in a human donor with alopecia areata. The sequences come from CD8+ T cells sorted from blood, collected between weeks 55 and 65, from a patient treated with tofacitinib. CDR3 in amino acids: CASSLGTSAYEQYF. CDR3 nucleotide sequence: TGTGCCAGCAGCCTCGGGACATCCGCCTACGAGCAGTACTTC. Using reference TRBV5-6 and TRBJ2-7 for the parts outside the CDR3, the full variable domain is DAGVTQSPTHLIKTRGQQVTLRCSPKSGHDTVSWYQQALGQGPQFIFQYYEEEERQRGNFPDRFSGHQFPNYSSELNVNALLLGDSALYLCASSLGTSAYEQYFGPGTRLTVT.